These 9 T cell receptor beta chains were sequenced from one sample in a study of blood T cell repertoires in COVID-19. Method: immunoSEQ multiplex PCR; TCRdb's copy keeps in-frame clones and lacks some. The profile shows approximately 300,000 clones, approximately 83% of them singletons. Source material: peripheral blood. All receptors come from a person aged 65-85 years with COVID-19, enrolled during active disease.

J is TRBJ2-2 and V is TRBV14; TRBD2 matches at 7 bases. The length of the CDR3 is 15 residues. J lost 4 bases, V lost 6 bases, and 8 bases had no gene match. Germline loops: CDR1 SGHDN, CDR2 FVKESK. CDR3 amino acids: CASSLVAGATGELFF. In nucleotides, the CDR3 is TGTGCCAGCAGTCTAGTAGCGGGCGCCACCGGGGAGCTGTTTTTT.

V gene TRBV4-1 combines with J gene TRBJ2-2, with TRBD1 as a possible D gene (5 bases). CDR3 length equals 15 residues. V was trimmed by 0 bases and J by 6 bases, leaving 11 bases between them. The germline V gene encodes CDR1 MGHRA and CDR2 YSYEKL. DNA for the CDR3: TGCGCCAGCAGCCAAGACGTCGGCAGGGCCGGGGAGCTGTTTTTT. Its protein is CASSQDVGRAGELFF.

The chain uses TRBV6-5 and TRBJ2-5; 9 nucleotides match TRBD2. CDR1 is MNHEY and CDR2 is SVGAGI in the germline V gene. The CDR3 spans 15 residues. Losses at the gene ends were 2 bases for V and 1 base for J; bases not matched to a gene: 2. The DNA for the CDR3 is TGTGCCAGCAGTTACGGCGGGAGGGCCCAAGAGACCCAGTACTTC. Translating it yields CASSYGGRAQETQYF.

The J gene is TRBJ2-2, the V gene TRBV10-3; TRBD2 matches at 9 bases. The ends lost 4 bases at V and 5 bases at J; junction bases unmatched: 2. The CDR3 totals 14 residues. Germline V gives CDR1 ENHRY, CDR2 SYGVKD. CDR3 region: CAISGLAETGELFF. For the CDR3, the DNA is TGTGCCATCAGTGGACTAGCGGAGACCGGGGAGCTGTTTTTT.

The gene calls are TRBV11-2 and TRBJ2-5; 8 nucleotides align to TRBD2. CDR3 size: 14 residues. Unmatched junction bases numbered 6, after V lost 5 bases and J lost 4 bases. The germline CDR1 and CDR2 sequences are SGHAT and FQNNGV. CDR3 sequence: CASSPGLAGETQYF. In DNA, the CDR3 is TGTGCCAGCAGCCCGGGCCTAGCGGGAGAGACCCAGTACTTC.

The genes are TRBV10-3 and TRBJ1-2, with a weak D call TRBD1 (5 bases). With 3 bases removed from V and 8 bases from J, the gap between germline ends came to 13 bases. Germline-derived CDR1 and CDR2 are ENHRY and SYGVKD. The CDR3 extends over 13 amino acids. The CDR3 DNA reads TGTGCCATCAGTGATAACAGGAACCTCGGCTACACCTTC. Amino acids: CAISDNRNLGYTF.

The rearrangement joins TRBV6-5 to TRBJ2-7; TRBD1 matches 7 bases. Per the germline V gene, CDR1 is MNHEY and CDR2 is SVGAGI. There are 14 residues in the CDR3. Unmatched junction bases numbered 7, after V lost 5 bases and J lost 3 bases. The CDR3 bases are TGTGCCAGCAGTACAGGGGATTTCCGCTACGAGCAGTACTTC. Translated: CASSTGDFRYEQYF.

The V call is TRBV28, the J call TRBJ1-5, with 8 bases lining up with TRBD1. CDR1 and CDR2 (germline): MDHEN, SYDVKM. This CDR3 has 14 amino acids. Trimming cost V 5 bases and J 9 bases; bases outside gene matches: 9. The CDR3 spells CASSTSGQGRPQHF. The DNA for the CDR3 is TGTGCCAGCAGTACCTCCGGACAGGGACGGCCCCAGCATTTT.

This rearrangement joins TRBV7-8 to TRBJ1-2, with unresolved D. V was shortened by 0 bases and J by 8 bases, with 13 bases between the two germline ends. The CDR3 is 14 residues long. CDR1 and CDR2 (germline): SGHVS, FQNEAQ. The CDR3 protein is CASSLAELSRGYTF. CDR3 nucleotide sequence: TGTGCCAGCAGCTTAGCCGAACTTTCGCGGGGCTACACCTTC.